This T cell receptor beta chain was sequenced during a study of cytomegalovirus exposure and HLA in healthy donors. Concerning this clone: Its target is not known.

The CDR3 is 15 amino acids. V lost 0 bases and J lost 0, with 6 bases in between. Participants comprised healthy donors of bone marrow. Findings of the study overall: The study put 150 to 200 TCR beta chains on its list as cytomegalovirus-associated. The study found most TCR sequences rare, yet found some public TCRs in many donors.

Primers: 60 Vbeta forward and 13 Jbeta reverse. Per the original methods: Tens of millions of unique TCR beta chains, 10 million to 13 million of them shared, were counted by a later analysis. Produced via immunoSEQ multiplex PCR; TCRdb's table is partial and in-frame only. That table supplies the V and J calls and clone size; D and trimming were determined from the DNA. The table has about 120,000 clones, around four fifths seen once; the top ten hold 20%. V usage is TRBV5-3 and J usage is TRBJ1-4, with D unresolved. TRBV5-3 is an ORF, and what it does is uncertain. Material: PBMCs. This receptor was identified in a man younger than 30 in good health and CMV-seropositive. Here the CDR3 reads CARSLVSATNEKLFF. For the CDR3, the DNA is TGTGCCAGAAGCTTGGTATCTGCAACTAATGAAAAACTGTTTTTT.